Presented here are 7 T cell receptor beta chains from one specimen sequenced in a study of OX40 agonist ivuxolimab in advanced cancers. Libraries were prepared by immunoSEQ multiplex PCR; TCRdb keeps only in-frame clonotypes and omits some of them. Altogether about 35,000 clones are present, approximately 79% being singletons, with the ten largest covering 13% to 15%. Sequencing used CD4+ or CD8+ T cells sorted from blood, obtained in a trial of the OX40 agonist ivuxolimab. The receptor source for this set is an adult with an advanced solid tumor such as melanoma, head and neck, liver or kidney cancer.

The chain recombines TRBV7-2 with TRBJ2-3, with no clear D. The CDR3 extends over 12 amino acids. Deletions cut 5 bases from V and 0 bases from J, with 3 bases between. CDR1 and CDR2 (germline): SGHTA, FQGNSA. In DNA, the CDR3 is TGTGCCAGCAGCGTAAGCACAGATACGCAGTATTTT. Protein sequence: CASSVSTDTQYF.

The gene calls are TRBV6-6 and TRBJ1-1; D gene ambiguous. Germline assignment: CDR1 MNHNY and CDR2 SVGAGI (reference sequence). V was trimmed by 1 base and J by 1 base, leaving 7 bases between them. The CDR3 runs 14 residues. The CDR3: CASSYWRKNTEAFF. The CDR3 DNA sequence: TGTGCCAGCAGTTACTGGCGGAAGAACACTGAAGCTTTCTTT.

This chain joins TRBV2 and TRBJ2-3; 7 nucleotides line up with TRBD1. This CDR3 is 15 amino acids long. The germline V gene encodes CDR1 SNHLY and CDR2 FYNNEI. Trimming cost V 8 bases and J 1 base; bases outside gene matches: 9. The DNA for the CDR3 is TGTGCCAGCGGGTCCCTAGGACAGGGCACAGATACGCAGTATTTT. Translation gives CASGSLGQGTDTQYF.

The J gene is TRBJ2-5, the V gene TRBV5-4; 9 bases are a match to TRBD1. Per the germline V gene, CDR1 is SGHNT and CDR2 is YYREEE (reference sequence). The CDR3 totals 16 residues. V trimming: 0 bases; J trimming: 5 bases; junction bases outside the gene matches: 8. For the CDR3, the DNA is TGTGCCAGCAGCTTGGCCGTGGGGGACAGGGCGGAGACCCAGTACTTC. It codes for CASSLAVGDRAETQYF.

The V call is TRBV7-2, the J call TRBJ2-2; possible D gene TRBD2, 6 bases. V dropped 1 base and J dropped 1 base, with 10 bases sitting between them. Germline CDR1 is SGHTA and CDR2 is FQGNSA. This CDR3 is 16 amino acids long. CDR3 DNA: TGTGCCAGCAGCTTAGATCCGGGACTGAACACCGGGGAGCTGTTTTTT. This gives the protein CASSLDPGLNTGELFF.

By share, this clone ranks as medium-sized. The chain uses TRBV9 and TRBJ2-7, with 9 bases fitting TRBD2. The V and J ends lost 0 bases and 2 bases, in that order; junction bases with no gene match: 3. Germline CDR1 is SGDLS and CDR2 is YYNGEE. The CDR3 is made up of 15 amino acids. The chain's CDR3 is CASSVGQRGAYEQYF. CDR3 in DNA: TGTGCCAGCAGCGTAGGCCAGCGGGGGGCCTACGAGCAGTACTTC.

The chain is built from TRBV5-6 and TRBJ1-2, with a tentative D call TRBD1 (6 bases). Germline lookup yields CDR1 SGHDT and CDR2 YYEEEE. V shed 1 base and J shed 3 bases, with 7 bases lying between them. The length of the CDR3 is 13 residues. The CDR3 nucleotides are TGTGCCAGCAGCTTGCACAGGGACTATGGCTACACCTTC. Protein product: CASSLHRDYGYTF.